Below, 17 T cell receptor beta chains from the same sample are listed, as sequenced in a study of lymphopenia after photon versus proton radiotherapy. Assay used: immunoSEQ multiplex PCR; TCRdb lists only in-frame clones, some missing. The sample yields fewer than 30,000 clones, over 85% seen once. The specimen comprised peripheral blood, sampled from a patient treated with photon-based radiotherapy. The receptors here all came from a woman aged 45-60 years with cholangiocarcinoma.

V is TRBV4-3 and J is TRBJ1-2; D perhaps matches TRBD1 (6 bases). CDR3 size: 15 residues. Germline V gene data show CDR1 as LGHNA and CDR2 as YSLEER. V was trimmed by 0 bases and J by 4 bases, leaving 12 bases between them. The CDR3 spells CASSQDQGFGYGYTF. For the CDR3, the DNA is TGCGCCAGCAGCCAAGATCAGGGGTTCGGCTATGGCTACACCTTC.

This chain joins TRBV4-1 and TRBJ1-2, with 9 bases aligning to TRBD1. The CDR3 runs 16 residues. The germline V gene encodes CDR1 MGHRA and CDR2 YSYEKL. V was clipped by 0 bases and J by 8 bases; unmatched bases: 10. The CDR3 protein is CASSQEARDRVRGYTF. The CDR3 nucleotides are TGCGCCAGCAGCCAAGAAGCTAGGGACAGGGTTAGAGGCTACACCTTC.

The J gene is TRBJ1-2, the V gene TRBV19; D perhaps matches TRBD1 (5 bases). Germline V CDR1 and CDR2: LNHDA, SQIVND (reference sequence). This CDR3 has 14 amino acids. Trimming took off 5 bases at V and 0 bases at J, with 10 bases between the two ends. The CDR3: CASSFTGSNYGYTF. CDR3 in DNA: TGTGCCAGTAGTTTTACAGGTTCTAACTATGGCTACACCTTC.

The V gene is TRBV5-6, the J gene TRBJ1-4, with D unclear. The CDR3 is 14 residues long. Germline V gives CDR1 SGHDT, CDR2 YYEEEE. Trimming stripped 2 bases from V and 5 bases from J, with 10 bases between. CDR3 region: CASSFDGSNEKLFF. CDR3 nucleotide sequence: TGTGCCAGCAGCTTCGATGGGTCGAATGAAAAACTGTTTTTT.

The chain has TRBV23-1 and TRBJ1-1; D is possibly TRBD1 (6 bases). TRBV23-1 is sorted into the ORF group, with uncertain function. Deletions cut 5 bases from V and 3 bases from J, with 16 bases between. CDR3 length equals 15 residues. For the CDR3, the DNA is TGCGCCAGCAGTACTCCACAGGGTTGCGACACTGAAGCTTTCTTT. It is translated as CASSTPQGCDTEAFF.

CDR3 bases: TGTGCCAGCAGCTTAGCGGGGTCCCATCGGGAGACCCAGTACTTC. It yields the protein CASSLAGSHRETQYF. The V and J genes are TRBV7-2 and TRBJ2-5; D unresolved. The CDR3 extends over 15 amino acids. The germline V gene has CDR1 SGHTA and CDR2 FQGNSA. V dropped 0 bases and J dropped 5 bases, with 13 bases sitting between them.

The rearrangement uses TRBV6-6 and TRBJ1-1; D is ambiguous. Germline assignment: CDR1 MNHNY and CDR2 SVGAGI (reference sequence). V lost 5 bases, J lost 6 bases, and 10 bases lay in between. The CDR3 has 12 amino acids. CDR3 loop: CASSRTLSEAFF. CDR3 sequence (DNA): TGTGCCAGCAGTCGCACCCTGTCTGAAGCTTTCTTT.

V and J are TRBV2 and TRBJ1-1; possible D gene TRBD1, 6 bases. Germline V CDR1 and CDR2: SNHLY, FYNNEI. Between the trimmed V and J ends, which lost 5 bases and 6 bases, there was a span of 16 bases. CDR3 size: 14 residues. The CDR3 DNA reads as TGTGCCAGCAGTCCTCCCACAGGGATCGCTGAAGCTTTCTTT. Its translation is CASSPPTGIAEAFF. The entire variable domain, with the rest obtained from reference TRBV2 and TRBJ1-1, is as follows: EPEVTQTPSHQVTQMGQEVILRCVPISNHLYFYWYRQILGQKVEFLVSFYNNEISEKSEIFDDQFSVERPDGSNFTLKIRSTKLEDSAMYFCASSPPTGIAEAFFGQGTRLTVV.

This clone was seen once. The chain recombines TRBV7-2 with TRBJ1-2, with D maybe TRBD1 (5 bases). Germline values: CDR1 SGHTA, CDR2 FQGNSA. This CDR3 contains 14 residues. Trimming shortened V by 2 bases and J by 4 bases, and 11 bases separated the two germline ends. The CDR3 loop is CASSLTQGRYGYTF. DNA for the CDR3: TGTGCCAGCAGCTTAACCCAGGGCCGCTATGGCTACACCTTC.

The chain combines TRBV28 with TRBJ1-5; TRBD1 aligns across 9 bases. Germline CDR1 and CDR2: MDHEN and SYDVKM. The CDR3 loop spans 15 amino acids. J gave up 6 bases and V 5 bases, and 8 bases lay outside the gene matches. The CDR3 reads CASSRGGTGIQPQHF. The CDR3 nucleotides are TGTGCCAGCAGTCGCGGCGGGACAGGGATTCAGCCCCAGCATTTT.

The rearrangement uses TRBV6-5 and TRBJ2-7; maybe TRBD2 (6 bases). This CDR3 spans 14 amino acids. The V gene's germline CDR1 is MNHEY and CDR2 SVGAGI. Trimming removed 2 bases at V and 2 bases at J, with 10 bases between. The CDR3 nucleotides read TGTGCCAGCAGTTACCGGGACTCAACCTACGAGCAGTACTTC. Translating it yields CASSYRDSTYEQYF.

V usage is TRBV27 and J usage is TRBJ2-7, with 8 bases aligning to TRBD1. Germline CDR1 reads MNHEY; CDR2 reads SMNVEV (reference sequence). The CDR3 spans 15 residues. V dropped 3 bases and J dropped 4; count of bases not matched to a gene: 8. CDR3 in amino acids: CASSLITGGAYEQYF. In DNA form, the CDR3 reads TGTGCCAGCAGTTTGATTACAGGGGGAGCGTACGAGCAGTACTTC.

This clone showed up just a few times. The chain has TRBV27 and TRBJ1-6; 7 nucleotides align to TRBD1. This CDR3 is built from 14 residues. V gave up 5 bases and J gave up 6 bases; unmatched junction bases: 4. CDR1 is MNHEY, CDR2 SMNVEV, per germline (reference sequence). CDR3 amino acids: CASSPGTANSPLHF. CDR3 DNA: TGTGCCAGCAGTCCCGGGACAGCTAATTCACCCCTCCACTTT.

In its sample, this clone was seen a few times. The chain combines TRBV11-2 with TRBJ1-5; D call uncertain. Germline CDR1 and CDR2: SGHAT and FQNNGV. V was shortened by 1 base and J by 0 bases, with 10 bases between the two germline ends. This CDR3 region has 16 residues. The DNA for the CDR3 is TGTGCCAGCAGCTTAGGTCAGAGGCATAGCAATCAGCCCCAGCATTTT. This sequence encodes CASSLGQRHSNQPQHF.

The chain couples TRBV7-2 to TRBJ1-2, with unresolved D. The CDR3 is 13 amino acids. Germline-derived CDR1 and CDR2 are SGHTA and FQGNSA. V was shortened by 3 bases and J by 8 bases, with 13 bases between the two germline ends. CDR3 coding DNA: TGTGCCAGCAGCTTCCCATATGGCCGGGGCTACACCTTC. Protein product: CASSFPYGRGYTF. Based on the CDR3 plus reference TRBV7-2 and TRBJ1-2, the full variable domain is GAGVSQSPSNKVTEKGKDVELRCDPISGHTALYWYRQSLGQGLEFLIYFQGNSAPDKSGLPSDRFSAERTGGSVSTLTIQRTQQEDSAVYLCASSFPYGRGYTFGSGTRLTVV.

This chain joins TRBV5-4 and TRBJ2-3, with a possible D match to TRBD2 (7 bases). The CDR3 is 16 amino acids. V was shortened by 4 bases and J by 4 bases, with 19 bases between the two germline ends. Per the germline V gene, CDR1 is SGHNT and CDR2 is YYREEE (reference sequence). The CDR3 loop is CASSPQGGVKSDTQYF. Here the CDR3 DNA reads TGTGCCAGCAGCCCTCAAGGGGGGGTAAAGTCAGATACGCAGTATTTT.

The chain uses TRBV7-9 and TRBJ1-2; D uncertain. The V gene lost 2 bases and the J gene lost 2 bases, with 12 bases spanning the gap. This CDR3 region has 15 residues. CDR1 and CDR2 from the germline V gene are SEHNR and FQNEAQ (reference sequence). The CDR3 loop is CASSLFLRTNYGYTF. In DNA form, the CDR3 reads TGTGCCAGCAGCTTATTCCTGCGGACGAACTATGGCTACACCTTC.